This T cell receptor (beta chain) emerged from a study of vaccination and CD4 T cells after COVID-19. Study at large: Six men and four women formed the convalescents, two being Hispanic.

Germline V gene sequence: CDR1 DFQATT, CDR2 SNEGSKA (reference sequence). The CDR3 sequence is 16 residues long. V dropped 5 bases and J dropped 1 base, with 19 bases sitting between them. As for treatment: roughly 10-day PBMC culture with coronavirus spike peptide pools or control peptides (ViraFEST assay). First, ViraFEST expanded antigen-specific T cells with peptide pools, and next it sequenced the TCRs. This clonotype turned up a few times. As yet, its antigen is unknown. An Oncomine TCR Beta short-read assay was used to sequence the DNA from cultured CD4+ T cells. Genomic DNA was extracted from cultured CD4+ T cells. TCRdb re-called the PCR reads through MiXCR, storing one row per CDR3 protein. This table has about 13,000 distinct CDR3 sequences, roughly 26% appearing once.

The sample was CD4+ T cells from blood, cultured in vitro, taken before SARS-CoV-2 vaccination. This sequence was found in a human donor who received a COVID-19 vaccine. The chain joins TRBV20-1 to TRBJ2-3; TRBD1 or TRBD2 may be the D gene (6 bases each). CDR3 amino acids: CSAGDSREGGTDTQYF. In DNA, the CDR3 is TGCAGTGCTGGGGACTCAAGAGAGGGGGGCACAGATACGCAGTATTTT.